Listed below are T cell receptor beta chains from one sample, sequenced in a study of cytomegalovirus exposure and HLA in healthy donors. Measured with immunoSEQ multiplex PCR; TCRdb has only the in-frame clones, and not every one. The sample includes roughly 190,000 clones, about 80% seen only once; the top ten take 2.3%. Sample: PBMCs. The receptors were gathered from a woman aged 45-59 years in good health and CMV-seronegative. Both conserved end residues are part of each CDR3.

v_call cdr3_aa
TRBV6-5 CASRAASGLKKYF
TRBV28 CASRRMDNSNQPQHF
TRBV29-1 CSAKNVQGATEAFF
TRBV25-1 CASSDEMTGTMREKLFF
TRBV11-2 CASSLIGTAYGYTF
TRBV28 CASSLGTAYGYTF
TRBV19 CASSKLASGMGSYNEQFF
TRBV7-2 CASSLGSGNTGELFF
TRBV5-1 CASSLGTGSYNSPLHF
TRBV7-9 CASSLGGHQPQHF
TRBV4-3 CASSQDHGQNTGELFF
TRBV4-1 CASSQGPGWPQHF
TRBV28 CASSSLVGYGYTF
TRBV2 CASSSQGAVAYEQYF
TRBV7-3 CASSPDSRETQYF
TRBV7-6 CASSLPEVIGEQFF
TRBV27 CASSPKTGVTYNEQFF
TRBV19 CASRAALSGANVLTF
TRBV28 CASSLAQGAGQPQHF
TRBV6-4 CASSSHGQGSNTGELFF
TRBV28 CASSPGLAGGPSYNEQFF
TRBV2 CASSEGGVGGYTF
TRBV19 CASSRPSFTVTGELFF
TRBV6-5 CASSQSYEQYF
TRBV18 CASSLPGQETNTIYF
TRBV4-1 CASSTHTPGLSYEQYF
TRBV2 CASSTQGQLNQPQHF
TRBV7-2 CASSLLGGDGYTF
TRBV6-5 CASSSGQGAGQPQHF
TRBV5-1 CASSLQRGGQETQYF
TRBV7-2 CASSLAGGTDTQYF